Below, 22 T cell receptor beta chains from the same sample are listed, as sequenced in a study of blood T cells in healthy people across ages. Primers used in a second PCR of about 7 to 11 cycles were a sample-barcoded 5' primer and a J-beta primer mix. In TCRdb, the 5' RACE reads were re-called with MiXCR into one record per CDR3 protein. Of 750,000 to 850,000 distinct CDR3 sequences detected, 20% to 30% appear once; the ten largest clones hold under 4.5%. This sample also belongs to another study, concerning T cells of mothers and their children.

Sequencing was carried out using blood. The source of these receptors is a boy aged 5-17 years in good health.

This clonotype was detected a few times. This sequence joins TRBV20-1 and TRBJ2-7, with 10 bases lining up with TRBD1. The CDR3 runs 15 residues. Germline assignment: CDR1 DFQATT and CDR2 SNEGSKA (reference sequence). J lost 3 bases, V lost 0 bases, and 5 bases had no gene match. The chain's CDR3 is CSARDGTGALYEQYF. The DNA of the CDR3 is TGCAGTGCTAGAGACGGGACAGGGGCGCTCTACGAGCAGTACTTC.

The rearrangement links TRBV20-1 to TRBJ2-6; no clear D. Between the trimmed V and J ends, which lost 6 bases and 0 bases, there was a span of 18 bases. This CDR3 region has 17 residues. Germline V gives CDR1 DFQATT, CDR2 SNEGSKA (reference sequence). CDR3 sequence: CSAKSPTSSSGANVLTF. CDR3 nucleotide sequence: TGCAGTGCCAAATCGCCCACCTCCAGCTCTGGGGCCAACGTCCTGACTTTC.

The chain has TRBV7-3 and TRBJ2-5; 9 bases agree with TRBD1. CDR1 and CDR2 (germline): SGHTA, FQGTGA. V lost 6 bases to trimming and J lost 9 bases; unmatched junction nucleotides: 14. The CDR3 extends over 15 amino acids. CDR3 nucleotides: TGTGCCAGCAGTCGGGTCCCGGGACAGGGCGAGTCCCAGTACTTC. The encoded protein is CASSRVPGQGESQYF.

V and J are TRBV5-1 and TRBJ2-3, with 8 positions matching TRBD2. Germline CDR1 reads SGHRS; CDR2 reads YFSETQ. After removal of 4 bases from V and 6 bases from J, the junction contained 7 bases not matched to a gene. This CDR3 comprises 14 residues. CDR3 protein: CASSQGTSLDTQYF. For the CDR3, the DNA is TGCGCCAGCAGCCAGGGGACTAGTCTTGATACGCAGTATTTT.

V usage is TRBV4-1 and J usage is TRBJ1-2, with TRBD1 as a possible D gene (6 bases). V lost 4 bases to trimming and J lost 0 bases, with 18 bases between them. Germline V CDR1 and CDR2: MGHRA, YSYEKL. CDR3 length equals 17 residues. The CDR3 nucleotides read TGCGCCAGCAGCCCACTGGGTCGGACAGCGCCTAACTATGGCTACACCTTC. Residues: CASSPLGRTAPNYGYTF.

The chain is built from TRBV24-1 and TRBJ2-2; D is unclear. Trimming removed 0 bases from V and 4 bases from J, with 2 bases in between. The V gene's germline CDR1 is KGHDR and CDR2 SFDVKD. The CDR3 is 13 residues long. CDR3 DNA sequence: TGTGCCACCAGTGATTTGGCCACCGGGGAGCTGTTTTTT. This gives the protein CATSDLATGELFF.

This clonotype turned up a few times. In nucleotides, the CDR3 is TGCAGCGGACAGAATTCAGAAGATAGCACAGATACGCAGTATTTT. It translates to CSGQNSEDSTDTQYF. The V call is TRBV20-1, the J call TRBJ2-3, with a weak D call TRBD1 (6 bases). Germline lookup yields CDR1 DFQATT and CDR2 SNEGSKA (reference sequence). The CDR3 is made up of 15 amino acids.

Of note for this clonotype: The junction and the germline gene differ at one end; a read error may be behind it. The rearrangement uses TRBV5-1 and TRBJ2-1, with 8 bases that match TRBD1. Germline V gene data show CDR1 as SGHRS and CDR2 as YFSETQ. The CDR3 runs 13 residues. The CDR3 DNA is TGCGCCAGCACCGACAGGGGCCTTGGCGAGCAATACTTC. It is translated as CASTDRGLGEQYF.

The chain links TRBV14 to TRBJ1-3; D might be TRBD1 (5 bases). Germline CDR1 reads SGHDN; CDR2 reads FVKESK. Deletions cut 3 bases from V and 0 bases from J, with 15 bases between. The CDR3 has 17 amino acids. DNA for the CDR3: TGTGCCAGCAGCCAGACAGAATCAATCCGCTCTGGAAACACCATATATTTT. This translates into CASSQTESIRSGNTIYF.

This rearrangement joins TRBV10-3 to TRBJ2-1; no clear D gene. The germline gives CDR1 ENHRY, CDR2 SYGVKD. The CDR3 consists of 14 residues. Trimming removed 0 bases from V and 5 bases from J, with 8 bases in between. Here the CDR3 reads CAISESVGNNEQFF. The CDR3 region has the DNA TGTGCCATCAGTGAGTCCGTAGGGAACAATGAGCAGTTCTTC.

This clonotype was seen ten or more times. The chain employs TRBV9 and TRBJ2-3, with 12 nucleotides matching TRBD2. Germline assignment: CDR1 SGDLS and CDR2 YYNGEE. V dropped 2 bases and J dropped 2; count of bases not matched to a gene: 6. This CDR3 is built from 17 residues. CDR3 in amino acids: CASSVKGTSGFTDTQYF. In DNA form, the CDR3 reads TGTGCCAGCAGCGTCAAGGGGACTAGCGGGTTCACAGATACGCAGTATTTT.

The chain uses TRBV5-1 and TRBJ2-3, with 7 bases lining up with TRBD2. The CDR3 totals 19 residues. V shed 2 bases, J shed 3 bases, and the junction held 18 bases outside the gene matches. Per the germline V gene, CDR1 is SGHRS and CDR2 is YFSETQ. The DNA of the CDR3 is TGCGCCAGCAGCTTCGAGGGGACCTTTTTTCGGGAGGAGACAGATACGCAGTATTTT. It translates to CASSFEGTFFREETDTQYF.

The rearrangement links TRBV7-9 to TRBJ2-1; a possible D gene is TRBD2 (5 bases). The CDR3 sequence is 15 residues long. Germline lookup yields CDR1 SEHNR and CDR2 FQNEAQ (reference sequence). Trimming left V 3 bases short and J 6 bases short, with 15 bases between. CDR3 in amino acids: CASSFAGITSNEQFF. DNA for the CDR3: TGTGCCAGCAGCTTCGCCGGGATCACGAGCAATGAGCAGTTCTTC.

The chain uses TRBV3-1 and TRBJ2-5; 8 bases are a match to TRBD2. This CDR3 has 17 amino acids. J lost 5 bases, V lost 0 bases, and 11 bases had no gene match. Germline CDR1 is LGHDT and CDR2 is YNNKEL (reference sequence). The CDR3 bases are TGTGCCAGCAGCCAAGATATACTGGAGCGGGGGTCGGAGACCCAGTACTTC. Translation gives CASSQDILERGSETQYF.

For the CDR3, the DNA is TGTGCCAGCAGCAAAGCCATCTCAGGGGCCGTTAGCACAGATACGCAGTATTTT. Translation: CASSKAISGAVSTDTQYF. The V call is TRBV6-1, the J call TRBJ2-3, with a weak D call TRBD1 (6 bases). The CDR3 spans 18 residues. Trimming stripped 6 bases from V and 0 bases from J, with 22 bases between. Per the germline V gene, CDR1 is MNHNS and CDR2 is SASEGT.

This clonotype was seen more than once but under ten times. This sequence joins TRBV5-1 and TRBJ2-5; D may be TRBD1 (5 bases). The CDR3 consists of 13 residues. CDR1 SGHRS and CDR2 YFSETQ come from the germline V gene. Trimming cost V 3 bases and J 1 base, with 7 bases left between them. The CDR3 loop reads CASSWGPQETQYF. The DNA of the CDR3 is TGCGCCAGCAGCTGGGGCCCCCAAGAGACCCAGTACTTC.

J is TRBJ2-3 and V is TRBV29-1; TRBD1 agrees at 7 bases. Trimming cost V 7 bases and J 3 bases; bases outside gene matches: 7. The germline gives CDR1 SQVTM, CDR2 ANQGSEA. This CDR3 contains 13 residues. CDR3 protein: CSAGTESTDTQYF. In DNA, the CDR3 is TGCAGCGCGGGGACAGAATCAACAGATACGCAGTATTTT.

This clonotype was detected only a few times. The V gene is TRBV20-1, the J gene TRBJ2-2, with a weak D call TRBD1 (6 bases). This CDR3 is built from 13 residues. Trimming took off 0 bases at V and 7 bases at J, with 9 bases between the two ends. Per the germline V gene, CDR1 is DFQATT and CDR2 is SNEGSKA (reference sequence). The CDR3 spells CSAREGGSGELFF. CDR3 nucleotide sequence: TGCAGTGCTAGAGAAGGGGGTAGCGGGGAGCTGTTTTTT.

This clonotype was counted at least ten times. The chain combines TRBV29-1 with TRBJ2-5; possible D gene TRBD2, 5 bases. CDR1 is SQVTM, CDR2 ANQGSEA, per germline. With 6 bases removed from V and 5 bases from J, the gap between germline ends came to 19 bases. The CDR3 runs 14 residues. The CDR3 spells CSVAAGGAGETQYF. Written as DNA, the CDR3 is TGCAGCGTGGCTGCGGGCGGAGCTGGGGAGACCCAGTACTTC.

This clonotype came up a few times. V gene TRBV15 combines with J gene TRBJ2-3; the match to TRBD2 covers 10 bases. The CDR3 spans 16 residues. Germline lookup yields CDR1 LNHNV and CDR2 YYDKDF (reference sequence). J lost 1 base, V lost 3 bases, and 4 bases had no gene match. The CDR3: CATSSASGSGTDTQYF. The CDR3 coding sequence is TGTGCCACCAGCAGCGCTAGCGGGAGTGGCACAGATACGCAGTATTTT.

The V gene is TRBV6-5, the J gene TRBJ2-5; D remains unclear. The CDR3 is 14 amino acids. The germline V and J ends were trimmed by 1 base and 2 bases, with 8 bases remaining between them. Germline CDR1 reads MNHEY; CDR2 reads SVGAGI. CDR3 coding DNA: TGTGCCAGCAGTTACTGGTCAGGTCAAGAGACCCAGTACTTC. Its translation: CASSYWSGQETQYF.

Here the CDR3 DNA reads TGTACCACGCGCAGGTCAGATAATTCACCCCTCCACTTT. Protein product: CTTRRSDNSPLHF. The V gene is TRBV6-6, the J gene TRBJ1-6; D is unresolved. This CDR3 has 13 amino acids. Germline CDR1 reads MNHNY; CDR2 reads SVGAGI (reference sequence).